These T cell receptor beta chains were read from a single sample in a study of blood T cell repertoires in COVID-19. The assay was immunoSEQ multiplex PCR, and TCRdb's table has in-frame clones only and misses some. Among 300,000 to 400,000 clones listed, 90% were seen once. Sequencing input: PBMCs or T cells enriched from blood (not recorded which). The receptors shown here come from a woman aged 25 to 39 who had been exposed to COVID-19. Each CDR3 is given with its conserved first and last residue. The D gene is left open where the match is weak. For some rows the clone size is stated as once, few or many, or as a class when expanded; others skip it.

TRBJ1-4,TRBV5-6,-,TRBD1,CASSPGTGAATNEKLFF,TGTGCCAGCAGCCCGGGGACAGGGGCCGCAACTAATGAAAAACTGTTTTTT
TRBJ1-2,TRBV7-9,-,-,CASSFSGGNYGYTF,TGTGCCAGCAGCTTTTCAGGCGGGAACTATGGCTACACCTTC
TRBJ1-2,TRBV3-1/TRBV3-2,-,-,CASSQEEALRPDYGYTF,TGTGCCAGCAGCCAAGAGGAAGCGCTAAGGCCGGACTATGGCTACACCTTC
TRBJ2-2,TRBV27,-,TRBD1,CASSLWVRQGGSGELFF,TGTGCCAGCAGTCTATGGGTCCGACAGGGGGGTTCCGGGGAGCTGTTTTTT
TRBJ2-4,TRBV2,few,-,CASGPTGIGKNIQYF,TGTGCCAGCGGCCCAACAGGGATCGGCAAAAACATTCAGTACTTC
TRBJ1-1,TRBV7-2,-,-,CASSLGLSNTEAFF,TGTGCCAGCAGCTTAGGGCTCTCGAACACTGAAGCTTTCTTT
TRBJ1-2,TRBV18,-,TRBD1,CASSPSTGVAGPGHYGYTF,TGTGCCAGCTCACCATCGACAGGGGTTGCTGGCCCCGGACACTATGGCTACACCTTC
TRBJ2-5,TRBV6-1,-,TRBD1,CASSEYYPQGAPQETQYF,TGTGCCAGCAGTGAATATTATCCCCAGGGGGCGCCTCAAGAGACCCAGTACTTC
TRBJ2-1,TRBV4-1,-,TRBD1,CASSPRPGGRTGKTYNEQFF,TGCGCCAGCAGCCCTCGTCCCGGAGGAAGGACAGGGAAAACCTACAATGAGCAGTTCTTC
TRBJ2-5,TRBV28,-,TRBD1,CASRRPQGRETQYF,TGTGCCAGCAGGAGACCACAGGGGCGGGAGACCCAGTACTTC
TRBJ2-2,TRBV5-1,-,-,CASSLGGRPNTGELFF,TGCGCCAGCAGCTTAGGAGGCAGACCGAACACCGGGGAGCTGTTTTTT
TRBJ2-5,TRBV7-3,-,TRBD2,CASSPGGVVETQYF,TGTGCCAGCAGCCCTGGGGGGGTCGTAGAGACCCAGTACTTC
TRBJ2-2,TRBV5-1,-,-,CASSLGGPIQLGTGELFF,TGCGCCAGCAGCTTGGGGGGCCCAATACAATTAGGCACCGGGGAGCTGTTTTTT
TRBJ1-2,TRBV9,few,-,CASSPRSDGYTF,TGTGCCAGCAGCCCCCGTAGCGATGGCTACACCTTC
TRBJ2-7,TRBV7-2,-,-,CASSYDSTRVYEQYF,TGTGCCAGCAGCTACGATTCAACTAGAGTCTACGAGCAGTACTTC
TRBJ2-3,TRBV19,-,-,CASSPFGGADTQYF,TGTGCCAGTAGTCCATTCGGAGGAGCAGATACGCAGTATTTT
TRBJ1-2,TRBV7-2,-,TRBD1,CASKAGGFYGYTF,TGTGCCAGCAAAGCAGGGGGCTTCTACGGCTACACCTTC
TRBJ2-5,TRBV7-2,once,-,CASSSRHAGETQYF,TGTGCCAGCAGCTCCCGCCATGCAGGAGAGACCCAGTACTTC
TRBJ2-2,TRBV3-1/TRBV3-2,-,TRBD1,CASSQWGQGPESGTGELFF,TGTGCCAGCAGCCAATGGGGACAGGGACCGGAATCGGGCACCGGGGAGCTGTTTTTT
TRBJ1-2,TRBV11-2,-,-,CASSLAPGNYGYTF,TGTGCCAGCAGCTTAGCCCCAGGGAACTATGGCTACACCTTC
TRBJ1-5,TRBV11-2,-,-,CASSLEFRQPQHF,TGTGCCAGCAGCTTAGAATTTCGTCAGCCCCAGCATTTT
TRBJ2-3,TRBV4-3,-,-,CASSQRNQRGTDTQYF,TGCGCCAGCAGCCAAAGGAATCAGCGGGGCACAGATACGCAGTATTTT
TRBJ2-2,TRBV12-5,-,TRBD1,CASRGQSNTGELFF,TGTGCTAGCAGGGGACAGAGCAACACCGGGGAGCTGTTTTTT
TRBJ2-1,TRBV7-2,-,TRBD2,CASSLTSGAYNEQFF,TGTGCCAGCAGCTTGACTAGCGGGGCCTACAATGAGCAGTTCTTC
TRBJ2-3,TRBV9,-,TRBD2,CASATSPTDTQYF,TGTGCCAGCGCGACTAGCCCGACAGATACGCAGTATTTT
TRBJ1-2,TRBV3-1/TRBV3-2,-,-,CASSQRQVERGGYTF,TGTGCCAGCAGCCAAAGACAGGTTGAAAGGGGTGGCTACACCTTC
TRBJ2-7,TRBV24-1,-,-,CATSDWTASDPNEQYF,TGTGCCACCAGTGATTGGACAGCCTCGGACCCCAACGAGCAGTACTTC
TRBJ2-7,TRBV27,-,-,CASSLSGQRSYEQYF,TGTGCCAGCAGTTTAAGTGGACAGCGCTCCTACGAGCAGTACTTC
TRBJ2-2,TRBV7-6,-,TRBD2,CASSSLKPTSGALPKGELFF,TGTGCCAGCAGCTCACTCAAACCGACTAGCGGGGCCCTTCCTAAGGGGGAGCTGTTTTTT
TRBJ1-1,TRBV7-2,-,-,CASSLGLTVNTEAFF,TGTGCCAGCAGCTTAGGGCTTACAGTGAACACTGAAGCTTTCTTT
TRBJ1-5,TRBV6-5,few,-,CASKTGNNQPQHF,TGTGCCTCCAAGACGGGGAACAATCAGCCCCAGCATTTT